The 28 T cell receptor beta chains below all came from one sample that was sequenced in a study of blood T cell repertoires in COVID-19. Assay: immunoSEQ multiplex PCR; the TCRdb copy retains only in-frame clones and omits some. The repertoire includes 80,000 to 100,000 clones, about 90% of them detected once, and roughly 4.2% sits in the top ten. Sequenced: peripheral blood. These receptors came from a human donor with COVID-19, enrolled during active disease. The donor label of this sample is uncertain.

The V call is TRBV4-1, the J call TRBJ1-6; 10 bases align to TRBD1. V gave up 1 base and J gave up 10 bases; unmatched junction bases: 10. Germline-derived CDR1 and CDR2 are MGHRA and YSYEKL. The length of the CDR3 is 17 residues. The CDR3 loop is CASSQVGQGWRGSPLHF. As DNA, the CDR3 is TGCGCCAGCAGCCAAGTGGGACAGGGGTGGAGGGGATCACCCCTCCACTTT.

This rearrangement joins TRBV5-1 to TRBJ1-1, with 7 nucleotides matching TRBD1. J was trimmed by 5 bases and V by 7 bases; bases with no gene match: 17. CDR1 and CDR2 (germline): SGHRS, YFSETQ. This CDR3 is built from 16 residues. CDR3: CASRSEIGGATTEAFF. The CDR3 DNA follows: TGCGCCAGCCGATCAGAAATAGGGGGCGCAACTACTGAAGCTTTCTTT.

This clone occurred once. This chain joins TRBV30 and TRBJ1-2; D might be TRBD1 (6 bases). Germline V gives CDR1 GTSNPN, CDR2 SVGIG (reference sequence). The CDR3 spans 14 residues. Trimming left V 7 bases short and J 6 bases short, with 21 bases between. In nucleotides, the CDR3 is TGTGCCTCCCTCGGTCCTGGACAGCCGAATGGCTACACCTTC. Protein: CASLGPGQPNGYTF. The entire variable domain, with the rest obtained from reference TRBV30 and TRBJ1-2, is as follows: SQTIHQWPATLVQPVGSPLSLECTVEGTSNPNLYWYRQAAGRGLQLLFYSVGIGQISSEVPQNLSASRPQDRQFILSSKKLLLSDSGFYLCASLGPGQPNGYTFGSGTRLTVV.

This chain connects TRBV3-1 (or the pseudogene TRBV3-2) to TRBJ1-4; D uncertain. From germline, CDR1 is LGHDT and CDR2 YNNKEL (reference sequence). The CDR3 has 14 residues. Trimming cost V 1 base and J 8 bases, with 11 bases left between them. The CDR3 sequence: CASSQVWEEEKLFF. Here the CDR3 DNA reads TGTGCCAGCAGCCAAGTTTGGGAGGAGGAAAAACTGTTTTTT.

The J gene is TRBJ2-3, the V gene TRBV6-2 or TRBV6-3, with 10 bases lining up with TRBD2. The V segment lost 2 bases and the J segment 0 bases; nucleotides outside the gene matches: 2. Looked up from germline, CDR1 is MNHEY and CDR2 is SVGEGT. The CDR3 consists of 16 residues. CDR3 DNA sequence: TGTGCCAGCAGTTACCAGCGGGGGGGTAGCACAGATACGCAGTATTTT. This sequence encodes CASSYQRGGSTDTQYF.

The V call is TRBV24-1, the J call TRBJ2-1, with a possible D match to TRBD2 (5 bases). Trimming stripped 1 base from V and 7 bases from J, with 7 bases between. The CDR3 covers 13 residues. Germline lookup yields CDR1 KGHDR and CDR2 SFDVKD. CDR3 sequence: CATSDFGNNEQFF. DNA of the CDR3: TGTGCCACCAGTGATTTCGGGAATAATGAGCAGTTCTTC.

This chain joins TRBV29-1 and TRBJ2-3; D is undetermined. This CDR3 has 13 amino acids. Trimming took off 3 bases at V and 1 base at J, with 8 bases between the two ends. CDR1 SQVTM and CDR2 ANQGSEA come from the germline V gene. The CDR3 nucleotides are TGCAGCGTTGACGAGCAACGCACAGATACGCAGTATTTT. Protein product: CSVDEQRTDTQYF.

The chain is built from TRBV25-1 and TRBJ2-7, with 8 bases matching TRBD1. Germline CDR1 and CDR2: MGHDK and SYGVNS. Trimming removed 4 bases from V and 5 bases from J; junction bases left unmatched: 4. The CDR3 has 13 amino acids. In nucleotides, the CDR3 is TGTGCCAGCAGTGGACCAGGGGGCGACGAGCAGTACTTC. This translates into CASSGPGGDEQYF.

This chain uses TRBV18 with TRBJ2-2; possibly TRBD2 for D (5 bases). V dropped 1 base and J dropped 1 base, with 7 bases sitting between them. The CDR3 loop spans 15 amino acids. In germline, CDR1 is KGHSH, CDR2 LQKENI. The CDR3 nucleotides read TGTGCCAGCTCACCACAGGGAGAGAACACCGGGGAGCTGTTTTTT. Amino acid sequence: CASSPQGENTGELFF.

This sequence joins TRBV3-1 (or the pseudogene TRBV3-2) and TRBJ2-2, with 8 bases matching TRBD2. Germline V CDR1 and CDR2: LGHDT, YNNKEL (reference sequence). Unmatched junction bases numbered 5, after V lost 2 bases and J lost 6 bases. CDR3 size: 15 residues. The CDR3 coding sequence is TGTGCCAGCAGCCAAATTAGCGGGGCGGCCGGGGAGCTGTTTTTT. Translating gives CASSQISGAAGELFF.

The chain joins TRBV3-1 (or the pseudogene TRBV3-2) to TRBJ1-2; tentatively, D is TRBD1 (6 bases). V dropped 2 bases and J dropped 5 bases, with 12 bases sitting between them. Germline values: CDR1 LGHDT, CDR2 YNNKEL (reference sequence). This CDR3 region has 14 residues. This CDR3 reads CASSQRADRYGYTF. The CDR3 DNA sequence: TGTGCCAGCAGCCAACGGGCGGACAGATATGGCTACACCTTC.

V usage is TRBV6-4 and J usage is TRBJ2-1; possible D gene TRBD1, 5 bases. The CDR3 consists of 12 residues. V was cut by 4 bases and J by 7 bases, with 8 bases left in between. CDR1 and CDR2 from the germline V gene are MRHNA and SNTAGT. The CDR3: CASSGAGNEQFF. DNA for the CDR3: TGTGCCAGCAGTGGGGCAGGGAATGAGCAGTTCTTC.

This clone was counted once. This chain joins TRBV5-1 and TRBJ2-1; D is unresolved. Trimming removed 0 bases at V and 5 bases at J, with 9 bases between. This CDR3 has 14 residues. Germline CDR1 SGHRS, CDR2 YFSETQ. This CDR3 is CASSLGGGDNEQFF. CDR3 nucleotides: TGCGCCAGCAGCTTGGGAGGCGGTGACAATGAGCAGTTCTTC.

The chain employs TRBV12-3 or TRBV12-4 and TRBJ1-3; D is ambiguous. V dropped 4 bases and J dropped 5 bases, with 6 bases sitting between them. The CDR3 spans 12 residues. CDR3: CASSWARNTIYF. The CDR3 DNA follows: TGTGCCAGCAGTTGGGCTAGAAACACCATATATTTT.

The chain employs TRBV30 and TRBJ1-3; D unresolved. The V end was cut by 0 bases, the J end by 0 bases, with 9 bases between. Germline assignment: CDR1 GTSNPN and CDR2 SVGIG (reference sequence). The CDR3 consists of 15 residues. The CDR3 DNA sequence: TGTGCCTGGAGTGTAGGACTGCACTCTGGAAACACCATATATTTT. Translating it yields CAWSVGLHSGNTIYF.

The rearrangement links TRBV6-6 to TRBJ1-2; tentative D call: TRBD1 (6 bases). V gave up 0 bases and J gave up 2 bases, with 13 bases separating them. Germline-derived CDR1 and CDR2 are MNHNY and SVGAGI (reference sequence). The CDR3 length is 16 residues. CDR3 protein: CASSYSQGPRNYGYTF. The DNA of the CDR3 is TGTGCCAGCAGTTACTCCCAGGGGCCACGGAACTATGGCTACACCTTC.

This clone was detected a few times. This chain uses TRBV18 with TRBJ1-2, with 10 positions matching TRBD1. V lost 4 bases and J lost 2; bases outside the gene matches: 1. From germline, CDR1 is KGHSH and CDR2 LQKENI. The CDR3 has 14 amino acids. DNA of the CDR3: TGTGCCAGCTCACTGGGACAGGGGAACTATGGCTACACCTTC. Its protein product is CASSLGQGNYGYTF. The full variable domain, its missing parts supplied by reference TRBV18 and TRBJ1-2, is NAGVMQNPRHLVRRRGQEARLRCSPMKGHSHVYWYRQLPEEGLKFMVYLQKENIIDESGMPKERFSAEFPKEGPSILRIQQVVRGDSAAYFCASSLGQGNYGYTFGSGTRLTVV.

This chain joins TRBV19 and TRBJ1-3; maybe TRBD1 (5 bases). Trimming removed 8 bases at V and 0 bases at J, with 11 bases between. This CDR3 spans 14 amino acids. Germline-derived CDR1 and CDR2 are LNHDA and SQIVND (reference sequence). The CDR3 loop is CASDSRSSGNTIYF. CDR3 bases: TGTGCCAGTGACAGTCGGAGCTCTGGAAACACCATATATTTT.

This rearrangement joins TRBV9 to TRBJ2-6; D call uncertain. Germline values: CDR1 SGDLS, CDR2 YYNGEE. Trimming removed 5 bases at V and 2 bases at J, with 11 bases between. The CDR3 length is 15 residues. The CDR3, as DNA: TGTGCCAGCAGTGCATTAACGGCTGGGGCCAACGTCCTGACTTTC. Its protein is CASSALTAGANVLTF.

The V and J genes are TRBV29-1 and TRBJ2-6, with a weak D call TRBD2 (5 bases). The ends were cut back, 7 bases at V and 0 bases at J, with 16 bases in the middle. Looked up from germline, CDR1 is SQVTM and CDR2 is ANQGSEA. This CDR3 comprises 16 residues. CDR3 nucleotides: TGCAGCGCCGAGGGCGCAGGCTCCTCTGGGGCCAACGTCCTGACTTTC. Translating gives CSAEGAGSSGANVLTF.

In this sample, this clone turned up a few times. As DNA, the CDR3 is TGTGCCAGCAGCCGGACAGGTGGACAGCCCCAGCATTTT. This sequence encodes CASSRTGGQPQHF. The gene calls are TRBV6-5 and TRBJ1-5; 7 bases match TRBD1. Germline trimming cut 6 bases from V and 7 bases from J; bases unmatched to any gene: 6. The germline gives CDR1 MNHEY, CDR2 SVGAGI. The CDR3 sequence is 13 residues long.

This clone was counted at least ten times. CDR3: CASSLEGDYGYTF. CDR3 coding DNA: TGTGCCAGCAGCTTAGAGGGGGACTATGGCTACACCTTC. The genes are TRBV7-9 and TRBJ1-2, with a tentative D call TRBD1 (6 bases). Germline V gives CDR1 SEHNR, CDR2 FQNEAQ (reference sequence). The CDR3 spans 13 residues. V lost 1 base and J 3 bases, leaving 6 bases between the germline ends.

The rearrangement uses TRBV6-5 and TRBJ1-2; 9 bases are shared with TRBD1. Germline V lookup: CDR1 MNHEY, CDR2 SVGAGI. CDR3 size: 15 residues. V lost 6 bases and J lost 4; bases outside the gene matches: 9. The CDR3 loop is CASRNPGQGAYGYTF. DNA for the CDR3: TGTGCCAGCAGAAACCCGGGACAGGGTGCCTATGGCTACACCTTC.

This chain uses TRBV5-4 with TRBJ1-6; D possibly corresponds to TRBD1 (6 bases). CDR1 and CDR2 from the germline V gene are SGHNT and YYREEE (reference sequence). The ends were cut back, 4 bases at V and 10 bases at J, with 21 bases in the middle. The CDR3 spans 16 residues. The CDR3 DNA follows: TGTGCCAGCAGCACCCCCCGGAGGGGGGGAAACTCACCCCTCCACTTT. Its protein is CASSTPRRGGNSPLHF.

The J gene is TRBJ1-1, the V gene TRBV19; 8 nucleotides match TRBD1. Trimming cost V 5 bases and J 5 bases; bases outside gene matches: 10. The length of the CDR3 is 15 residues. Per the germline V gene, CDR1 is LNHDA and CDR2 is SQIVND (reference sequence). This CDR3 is CASSPLTGAKTEAFF. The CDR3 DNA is TGTGCCAGTAGTCCCCTGACAGGGGCCAAAACTGAAGCTTTCTTT. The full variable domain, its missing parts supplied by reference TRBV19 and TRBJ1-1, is DGGITQSPKYLFRKEGQNVTLSCEQNLNHDAMYWYRQDPGQGLRLIYYSQIVNDFQKGDIAEGYSVSREKKESFPLTVTSAQKNPTAFYLCASSPLTGAKTEAFFGQGTRLTVV.

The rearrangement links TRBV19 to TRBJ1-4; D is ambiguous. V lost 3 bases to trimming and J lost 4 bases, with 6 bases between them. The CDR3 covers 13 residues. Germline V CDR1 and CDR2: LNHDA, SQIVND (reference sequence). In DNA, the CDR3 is TGTGCCAGTAGTATTACCAGTAATGAAAAACTGTTTTTT. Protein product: CASSITSNEKLFF.

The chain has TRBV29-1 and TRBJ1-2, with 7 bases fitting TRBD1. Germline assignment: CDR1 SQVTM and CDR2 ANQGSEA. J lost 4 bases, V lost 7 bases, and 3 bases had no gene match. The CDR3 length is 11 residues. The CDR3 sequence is CSAGDSYGYTF. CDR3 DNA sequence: TGCAGCGCTGGGGACAGCTATGGCTACACCTTC.

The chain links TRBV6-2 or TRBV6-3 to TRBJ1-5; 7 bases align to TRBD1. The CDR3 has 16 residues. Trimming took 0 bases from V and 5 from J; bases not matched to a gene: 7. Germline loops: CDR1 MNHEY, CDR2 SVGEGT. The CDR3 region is CASSYSGGGGYQPQHF. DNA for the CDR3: TGTGCCAGCAGTTACTCAGGGGGCGGTGGGTATCAGCCCCAGCATTTT.